This T cell receptor (beta chain) comes out of a study of cytomegalovirus exposure and HLA in healthy donors. The PCR used 60 Vbeta and 13 Jbeta primers. Profiling relied on immunoSEQ multiplex PCR, and the TCRdb table lists in-frame clones only, not all of them. In the table there are roughly 150,000 clones, roughly four fifths of which are singletons. About this clone: Its antigen is as yet unknown.

Trimming took 0 bases from V and 2 from J; bases not matched to a gene: 4. The V gene's germline CDR1 is MNHEY and CDR2 SMNVEV (reference sequence). The CDR3 runs 16 residues. Overall study findings and caveats: When the data were analyzed later, several of the most significant clusters appeared to be linked to common viral pathogens.

V gene TRBV27 combines with J gene TRBJ2-7; 10 bases are a match to TRBD1. The clonotype comes from a male donor in good health and CMV-seronegative. Sequenced sample: PBMCs. CDR3 sequence: CASSLSRGQGTYEQYF. The CDR3 bases are TGTGCCAGCAGTTTATCGCGGGGACAGGGGACCTACGAGCAGTACTTC.